A selection of T cell receptor beta chains follows, all from one sample in a study of T cell responses to AZD1222 COVID-19 vaccine. Some clones are missing from TCRdb's copy, which holds only in-frame ones; the method was immunoSEQ multiplex PCR. The table shows about 100,000 clones, with 87% occurring only once. The sample was peripheral blood, taken on day 0 of AZD1222 vaccination. These receptors came from an adult in good health. Both conserved end residues are part of each CDR3. Fields, in order: J gene, V gene, D gene, clone size, CDR3 length, CDR3 DNA, CDR3 protein. The D gene is left open where the match is weak. Size tells how often a clone was seen (once, few, many) or the class of an expanded clone, and some rows leave it out.

J gene: TRBJ1-1; V gene: TRBV7-3; D gene: TRBD1; clone size: NA; CDR3 length: 15; CDR3 DNA: TGTGCCAGCAGCCCCCTAACAGGGGGTAGCACTGAAGCTTTCTTT; CDR3 protein: CASSPLTGGSTEAFF
J gene: TRBJ1-1; V gene: TRBV11-3; D gene: NA; clone size: NA; CDR3 length: 13; CDR3 DNA: TGTGCCAGCAGCCCAGGGTTGGGAACTGAAGCTTTCTTT; CDR3 protein: CASSPGLGTEAFF
J gene: TRBJ2-1; V gene: TRBV5-5; D gene: TRBD2; clone size: NA; CDR3 length: 19; CDR3 DNA: TGTGCCAGCGGAACCGGGACAGGGTTTTCGGGACTAGCGGGAGCTGAGCAGTTCTTC; CDR3 protein: CASGTGTGFSGLAGAEQFF
J gene: TRBJ2-3; V gene: TRBV14; D gene: NA; clone size: NA; CDR3 length: 18; CDR3 DNA: TGTGCCAGCAGCCAAGAACAACTCACAGGGTGGGGCACAGATACGCAGTATTTT; CDR3 protein: CASSQEQLTGWGTDTQYF
J gene: TRBJ1-1; V gene: TRBV30; D gene: TRBD1; clone size: NA; CDR3 length: 14; CDR3 DNA: TGTGCCTGGGCAGCCAGACAGGGCGGCACTGAAGCTTTCTTT; CDR3 protein: CAWAARQGGTEAFF
J gene: TRBJ2-5; V gene: TRBV2; D gene: NA; clone size: once; CDR3 length: 16; CDR3 DNA: TGTGCCAGCAGTGAAGATGCTAGCGGAGGGGGGATAGACCAGTACTTC; CDR3 protein: CASSEDASGGGIDQYF
J gene: TRBJ2-3; V gene: TRBV24-1; D gene: TRBD1; clone size: NA; CDR3 length: 16; CDR3 DNA: TGTGCCACCAGTGATTTGGGAGGACAGGCCACAGATACGCAGTATTTT; CDR3 protein: CATSDLGGQATDTQYF
J gene: TRBJ1-3; V gene: TRBV18; D gene: TRBD1; clone size: NA; CDR3 length: 15; CDR3 DNA: TGTGCCAGCTCATCCGGGACAGACTCTGGAAACACCATATATTTT; CDR3 protein: CASSSGTDSGNTIYF
J gene: TRBJ1-6; V gene: TRBV6-2/TRBV6-3; D gene: NA; clone size: NA; CDR3 length: 15; CDR3 DNA: TGTGCCAGCAGTTACGCGGGGAAGGATAATTCACCCCTCCACTTT; CDR3 protein: CASSYAGKDNSPLHF
J gene: TRBJ1-2; V gene: TRBV24-1; D gene: TRBD1; clone size: NA; CDR3 length: 12; CDR3 DNA: TGTGCCACCAGTGATCACAGGGGTGGCTACACCTTC; CDR3 protein: CATSDHRGGYTF
J gene: TRBJ2-4; V gene: TRBV9; D gene: NA; clone size: NA; CDR3 length: 12; CDR3 DNA: TGTGCCAGCAGTGGGACTCAAAACATTCAGTACTTC; CDR3 protein: CASSGTQNIQYF
J gene: TRBJ2-4; V gene: TRBV11-2; D gene: NA; clone size: NA; CDR3 length: 15; CDR3 DNA: TGTGCCAGCAGCTTAATGGTCCTGAGCAAAAACATTCAGTACTTC; CDR3 protein: CASSLMVLSKNIQYF
J gene: TRBJ2-1; V gene: TRBV7-3; D gene: NA; clone size: NA; CDR3 length: 14; CDR3 DNA: TGTGCCAGCAGCTCAGGGACACCTTACAATGAGCAGTTCTTC; CDR3 protein: CASSSGTPYNEQFF
J gene: TRBJ2-3; V gene: TRBV7-8; D gene: NA; clone size: NA; CDR3 length: 15; CDR3 DNA: TGTGCCAGCAGCTTCGGGAGATCTGGCACAGATACGCAGTATTTT; CDR3 protein: CASSFGRSGTDTQYF
J gene: TRBJ2-7; V gene: TRBV13; D gene: TRBD2; clone size: once; CDR3 length: 14; CDR3 DNA: TGTGCCAGCAGCTCCGGGACTAGCTCCTACGAGCAGTACTTC; CDR3 protein: CASSSGTSSYEQYF
J gene: TRBJ1-4; V gene: TRBV30; D gene: NA; clone size: NA; CDR3 length: 12; CDR3 DNA: TGTGCCTGGAGGGATACAGGGAACAAACTGTTTTTT; CDR3 protein: CAWRDTGNKLFF